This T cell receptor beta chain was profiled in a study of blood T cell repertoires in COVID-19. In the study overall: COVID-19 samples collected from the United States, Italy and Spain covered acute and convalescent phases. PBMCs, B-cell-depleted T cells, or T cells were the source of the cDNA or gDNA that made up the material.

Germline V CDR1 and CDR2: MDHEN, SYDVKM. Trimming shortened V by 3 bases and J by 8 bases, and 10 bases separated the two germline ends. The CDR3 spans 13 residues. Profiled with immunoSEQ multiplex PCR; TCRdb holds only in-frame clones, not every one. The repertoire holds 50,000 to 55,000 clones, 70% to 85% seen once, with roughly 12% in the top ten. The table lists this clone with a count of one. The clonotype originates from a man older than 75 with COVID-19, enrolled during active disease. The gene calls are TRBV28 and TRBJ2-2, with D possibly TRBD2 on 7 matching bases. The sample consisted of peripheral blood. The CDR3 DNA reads TGTGCCAGCAGTTTGGGGGGGCCGGGGGAGCTGTTTTTT. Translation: CASSLGGPGELFF.